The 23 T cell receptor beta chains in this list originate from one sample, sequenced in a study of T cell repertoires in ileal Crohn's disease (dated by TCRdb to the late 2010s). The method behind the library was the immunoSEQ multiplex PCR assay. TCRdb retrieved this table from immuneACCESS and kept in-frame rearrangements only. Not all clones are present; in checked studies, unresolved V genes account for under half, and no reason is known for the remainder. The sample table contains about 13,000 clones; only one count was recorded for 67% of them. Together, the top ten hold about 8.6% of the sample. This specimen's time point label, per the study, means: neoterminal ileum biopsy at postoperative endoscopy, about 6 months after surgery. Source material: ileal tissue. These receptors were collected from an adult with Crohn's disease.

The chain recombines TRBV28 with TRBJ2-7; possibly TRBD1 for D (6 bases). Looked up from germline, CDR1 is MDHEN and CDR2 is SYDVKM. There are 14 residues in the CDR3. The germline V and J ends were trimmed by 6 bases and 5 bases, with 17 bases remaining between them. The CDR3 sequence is CASRPGQRSNEQYF. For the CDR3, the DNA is TGTGCCAGCAGGCCAGGACAGCGGAGCAACGAGCAGTACTTC.

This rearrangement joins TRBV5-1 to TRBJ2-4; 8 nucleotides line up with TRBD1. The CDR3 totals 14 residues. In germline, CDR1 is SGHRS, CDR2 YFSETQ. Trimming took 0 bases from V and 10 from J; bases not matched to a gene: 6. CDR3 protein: CASSLGDRNLIQYF. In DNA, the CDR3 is TGCGCCAGCAGCTTGGGGGACAGGAATTTGATTCAGTACTTC.

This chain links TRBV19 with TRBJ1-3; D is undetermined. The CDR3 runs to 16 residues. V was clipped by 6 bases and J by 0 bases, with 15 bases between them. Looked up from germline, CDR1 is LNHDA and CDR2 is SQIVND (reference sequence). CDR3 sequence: CASRSGRDNSGNTIYF. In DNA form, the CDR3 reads TGTGCCAGTAGAAGTGGAAGAGACAACTCTGGAAACACCATATATTTT. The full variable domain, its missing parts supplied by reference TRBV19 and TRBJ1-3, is DGGITQSPKYLFRKEGQNVTLSCEQNLNHDAMYWYRQDPGQGLRLIYYSQIVNDFQKGDIAEGYSVSREKKESFPLTVTSAQKNPTAFYLCASRSGRDNSGNTIYFGEGSWLTVV.

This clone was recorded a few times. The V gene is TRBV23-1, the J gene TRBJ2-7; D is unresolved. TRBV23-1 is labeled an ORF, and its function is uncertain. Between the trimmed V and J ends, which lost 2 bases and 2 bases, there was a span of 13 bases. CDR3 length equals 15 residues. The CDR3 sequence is CASSQALGGTYEQYF. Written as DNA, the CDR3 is TGCGCCAGCAGTCAAGCCCTGGGCGGAACCTACGAGCAGTACTTC.

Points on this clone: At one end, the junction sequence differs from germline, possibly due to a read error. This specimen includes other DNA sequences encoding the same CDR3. CDR3 residues: CASSQGGGGYTF. The CDR3 DNA reads TGTGCCAGCAGCCAAGGGGGAGGAGGCTACACCTTC. The chain couples TRBV4-1 to TRBJ1-2; possible D gene TRBD1, 6 bases. There are 12 residues in the CDR3. Per germline, CDR1 MGHRA and CDR2 YSYEKL.

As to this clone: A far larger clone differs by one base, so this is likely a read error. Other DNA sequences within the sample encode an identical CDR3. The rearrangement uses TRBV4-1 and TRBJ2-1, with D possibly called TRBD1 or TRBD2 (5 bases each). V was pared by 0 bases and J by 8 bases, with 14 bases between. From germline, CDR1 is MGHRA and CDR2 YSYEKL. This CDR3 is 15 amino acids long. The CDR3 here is CASSQEGRVVDEQFF. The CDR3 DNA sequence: TGCGCCAGCAGCCAAGAGGGACGAGTCGTAGATGAGCAGTTCTTC.

CDR3 loop: CASSQSAVDRELFF. As DNA, the CDR3 is TGTGCCAGCAGCCAATCCGCAGTGGACCGGGAGCTGTTTTTT. The chain links TRBV7-9 to TRBJ2-2; D gene ambiguous. The CDR3 extends over 14 amino acids. Trimming shortened V by 5 bases and J by 9 bases, and 16 bases separated the two germline ends. Germline V CDR1 and CDR2: SEHNR, FQNEAQ (reference sequence).

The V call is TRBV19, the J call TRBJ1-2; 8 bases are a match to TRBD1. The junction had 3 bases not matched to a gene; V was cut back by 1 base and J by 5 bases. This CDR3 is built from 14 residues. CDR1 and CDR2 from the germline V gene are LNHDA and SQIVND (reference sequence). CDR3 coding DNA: TGTGCCAGTAGTATAGGACAGGGGTTTTATGGCTACACCTTC. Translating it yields CASSIGQGFYGYTF. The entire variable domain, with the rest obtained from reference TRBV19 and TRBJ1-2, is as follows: DGGITQSPKYLFRKEGQNVTLSCEQNLNHDAMYWYRQDPGQGLRLIYYSQIVNDFQKGDIAEGYSVSREKKESFPLTVTSAQKNPTAFYLCASSIGQGFYGYTFGSGTRLTVV.

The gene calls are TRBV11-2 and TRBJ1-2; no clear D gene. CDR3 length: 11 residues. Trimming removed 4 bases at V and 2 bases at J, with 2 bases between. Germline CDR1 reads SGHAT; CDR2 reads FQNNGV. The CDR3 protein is CASSSNYGYTF. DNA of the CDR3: TGTGCCAGCAGCTCAAACTATGGCTACACCTTC.

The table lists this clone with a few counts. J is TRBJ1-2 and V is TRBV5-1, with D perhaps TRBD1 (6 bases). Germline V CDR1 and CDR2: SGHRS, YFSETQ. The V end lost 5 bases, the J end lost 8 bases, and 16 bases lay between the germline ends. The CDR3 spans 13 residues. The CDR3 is CASSMGAIEGYTF. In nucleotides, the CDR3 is TGCGCCAGCAGTATGGGGGCCATCGAGGGCTACACCTTC. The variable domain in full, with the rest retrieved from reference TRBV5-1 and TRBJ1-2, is KAGVTQTPRYLIKTRGQQVTLSCSPISGHRSVSWYQQTPGQGLQFLFEYFSETQRNKGNFPGRFSGRQFSNSRSEMNVSTLELGDSALYLCASSMGAIEGYTFGSGTRLTVV.

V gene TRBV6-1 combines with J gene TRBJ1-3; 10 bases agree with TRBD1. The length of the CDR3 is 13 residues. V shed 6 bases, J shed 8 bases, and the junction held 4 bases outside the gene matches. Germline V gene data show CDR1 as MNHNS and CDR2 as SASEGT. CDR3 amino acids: CASRRGTGDTIYF. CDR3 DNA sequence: TGTGCCAGCAGGCGAGGGACAGGGGACACCATATATTTT.

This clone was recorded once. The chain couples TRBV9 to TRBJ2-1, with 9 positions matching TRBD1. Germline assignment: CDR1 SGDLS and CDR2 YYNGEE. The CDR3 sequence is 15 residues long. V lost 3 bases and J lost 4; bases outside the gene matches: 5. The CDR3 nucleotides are TGTGCCAGCAGCGCGACCGGGACAGGGTACAATGAGCAGTTCTTC. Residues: CASSATGTGYNEQFF.

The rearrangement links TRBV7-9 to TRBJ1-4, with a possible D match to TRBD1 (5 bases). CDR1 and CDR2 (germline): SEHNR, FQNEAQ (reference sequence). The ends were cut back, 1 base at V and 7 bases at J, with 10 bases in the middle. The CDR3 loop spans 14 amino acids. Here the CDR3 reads CASSLGQGGEKLFF. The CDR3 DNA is TGTGCCAGCAGCTTAGGGCAGGGCGGTGAAAAACTGTTTTTT. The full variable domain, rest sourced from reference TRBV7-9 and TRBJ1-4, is DTGVSQNPRHKITKRGQNVTFRCDPISEHNRLYWYRQTLGQGPEFLTYFQNEAQLEKSRLLSDRFSAERPKGSFSTLEIQRTEQGDSAMYLCASSLGQGGEKLFFGSGTQLSVL.

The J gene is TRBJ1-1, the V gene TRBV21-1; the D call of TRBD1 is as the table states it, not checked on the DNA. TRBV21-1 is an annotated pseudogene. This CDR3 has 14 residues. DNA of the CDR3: TGTGCCACCGGGCCAAAGGGGATGAACACTGAAGCTTTCTTT. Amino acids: CATGPKGMNTEAFF.

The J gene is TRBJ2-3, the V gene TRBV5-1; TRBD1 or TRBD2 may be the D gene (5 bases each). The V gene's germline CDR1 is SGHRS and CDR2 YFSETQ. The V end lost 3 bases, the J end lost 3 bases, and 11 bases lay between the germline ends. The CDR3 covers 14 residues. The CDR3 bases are TGCGCCAGCAGCTGGGACGCCCAGACAGATACGCAGTATTTT. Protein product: CASSWDAQTDTQYF.

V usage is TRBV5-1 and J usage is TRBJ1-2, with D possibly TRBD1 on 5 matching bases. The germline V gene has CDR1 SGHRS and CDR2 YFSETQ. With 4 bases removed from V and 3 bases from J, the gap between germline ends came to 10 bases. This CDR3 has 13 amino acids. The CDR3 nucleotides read TGCGCCAGCAGCGCGACAGTTTACTATGGCTACACCTTC. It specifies CASSATVYYGYTF.

The CDR3 is CASSQGADRTDTQYF. The CDR3 region has the DNA TGCGCCAGCAGCCAAGGGGCCGATCGCACAGATACGCAGTATTTT. The rearrangement joins TRBV4-1 to TRBJ2-3; D is uncertain. The germline V and J ends were trimmed by 1 base and 1 base, with 9 bases remaining between them. The CDR3 contains 15 residues. Germline CDR1 is MGHRA and CDR2 is YSYEKL.

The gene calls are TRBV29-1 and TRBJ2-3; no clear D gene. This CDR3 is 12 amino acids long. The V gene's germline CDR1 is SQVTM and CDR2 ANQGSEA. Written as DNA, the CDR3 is TGCAGTGTGATGGTAGCAGCAGATACGCAGTATTTT. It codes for CSVMVAADTQYF.

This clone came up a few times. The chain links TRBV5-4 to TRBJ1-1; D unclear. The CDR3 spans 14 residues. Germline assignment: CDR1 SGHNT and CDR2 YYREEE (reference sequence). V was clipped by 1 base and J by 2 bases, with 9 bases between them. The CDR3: CASSLLGGNTEAFF. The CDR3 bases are TGTGCCAGCAGCTTGTTAGGCGGAAACACTGAAGCTTTCTTT.

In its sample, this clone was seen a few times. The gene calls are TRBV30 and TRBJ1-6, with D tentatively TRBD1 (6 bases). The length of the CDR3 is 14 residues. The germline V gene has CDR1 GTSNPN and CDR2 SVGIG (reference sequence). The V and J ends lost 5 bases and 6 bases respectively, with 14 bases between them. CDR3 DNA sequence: TGTGCCTGGTTGACCCGGGACACTAATTCACCCCTCCACTTT. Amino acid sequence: CAWLTRDTNSPLHF.

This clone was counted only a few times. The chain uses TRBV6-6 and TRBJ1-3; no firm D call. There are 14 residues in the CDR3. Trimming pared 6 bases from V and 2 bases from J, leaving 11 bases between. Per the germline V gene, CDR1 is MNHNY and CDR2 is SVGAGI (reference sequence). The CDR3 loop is CASSPVFAGNTIYF. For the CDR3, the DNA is TGTGCCAGCAGCCCTGTTTTTGCTGGAAACACCATATATTTT.

DNA for the CDR3: TGTGCCAGCAGCCGGGACTCGTCACATGAGACGCAGTATTTT. Amino acids: CASSRDSSHETQYF. The chain uses TRBV7-2 and TRBJ2-3; perhaps TRBD2 as D (6 bases). Trimming took off 5 bases at V and 9 bases at J, with 18 bases between the two ends. Germline V CDR1 and CDR2: SGHTA, FQGNSA. This CDR3 comprises 14 residues.

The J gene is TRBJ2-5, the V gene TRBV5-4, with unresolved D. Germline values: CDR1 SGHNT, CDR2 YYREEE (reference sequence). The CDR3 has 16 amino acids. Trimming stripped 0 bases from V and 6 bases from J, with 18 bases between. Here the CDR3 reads CASSLAGKSERQTQYF. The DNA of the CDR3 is TGTGCCAGCAGCTTGGCTGGAAAGTCAGAGCGACAGACCCAGTACTTC.